A single sample is the source of the 3 T cell receptor beta chains below, sequenced in a study of response to subunit inactivated influenza vaccine (dated 2018 in TCRdb). Library preparation was by RT-PCR. Data came from an Illumina HiSeq 2500. The public reads were reprocessed in TCRdb via fastp at Q25 and MiXCR, keeping in-frame beta chains. A single entry per CDR3 protein holds the most common genes and DNA from its merged rows. The sample records 550,000 to 600,000 distinct CDR3 sequences, about 10% of which are singletons. 10% to 13% of the sample goes to the ten largest clones. The sample consisted of PBMCs from blood, taken on the day of vaccination. Source of these receptors: a man aged 50-60 years who received an inactivated influenza vaccine. Donor details come from another sample of the same person, matched by shared clones.

This clonotype was seen a handful of times. The CDR3 region is CASSLASWGDTQYF. The CDR3 region has the DNA TGTGCCAGCAGTTTAGCGAGTTGGGGTGATACGCAGTATTTT. V gene TRBV27 combines with J gene TRBJ2-3; D ambiguous. This CDR3 region has 14 residues. V was cut by 2 bases and J by 6 bases, with 12 bases left in between. Germline loops: CDR1 MNHEY, CDR2 SMNVEV (reference sequence).

The V call is TRBV4-3, the J call TRBJ1-1; the D gene is possibly TRBD1 (5 bases). The germline V gene has CDR1 LGHNA and CDR2 YSLEER. Trimming took off 1 base at V and 2 bases at J, with 11 bases between the two ends. The CDR3 is 15 residues long. The CDR3: CASSQGIRANTEAFF. The CDR3, as DNA: TGCGCCAGCAGCCAAGGTATCAGGGCCAACACTGAAGCTTTCTTT.

This clonotype was detected a few times. A much larger clone differs by one base, so this may be a read error. The chain combines TRBV6-2 or TRBV6-3 with TRBJ2-3, with 10 positions matching TRBD2. CDR1 is MNHEY, CDR2 SVGEGT, per germline. The length of the CDR3 is 18 residues. The CDR3 here is CASSYMVTSGQDTDMQYF. The CDR3 DNA follows: TGTGCCAGCAGTTATATGGTGACTAGCGGGCAGGATACAGATATGCAGTATTTT.